The TCR beta chain described here comes from a study of blood T cell repertoires in COVID-19. Some clones are missing from TCRdb's copy, which holds only in-frame ones; the method was immunoSEQ multiplex PCR. Of 110,000 to 150,000 clones detected, around 84% appear once; the ten largest clones hold roughly 8%. Germline values: CDR1 KGHSH, CDR2 LQKENI. The V and J ends lost 0 bases and 9 bases respectively, with 19 bases between them. This CDR3 has 16 amino acids. The V gene is TRBV18, the J gene TRBJ2-3; D perhaps matches TRBD2 (6 bases). This clonotype was obtained from a woman aged 60-70 years with acute or convalescent COVID-19. Material: peripheral blood. The CDR3 DNA reads TGTGCCAGCTCACCACCCTGGGACCCAAGGAGGGAGACGCAGTATTTT. Translation: CASSPPWDPRRETQYF.